A selection of T cell receptor beta chains follows, all from one sample in a study of T cells after yellow fever vaccination. TCRdb re-called the 5' RACE reads through MiXCR, storing one row per CDR3 protein. Of roughly 63,000 distinct CDR3 sequences in the sample, about 7% were seen once. The sample in question was CD8+ T cells sorted from PBMCs, obtained 15 days after the yellow fever booster vaccination. These receptor sequences come from a man younger than 40 who received the YFV17D yellow fever vaccine. CDR3s include the opening cysteine and the closing phenylalanine or tryptophan. D genes are given only for firm matches. Each size is how often the clone was seen (once, few, many) or a class if it is expanded.

j_call | v_call | d_call | clone_size | cdr3_aa | cdr3_nt
TRBJ2-7 | TRBV20-1 | NA | many | CSAYREPSYEQYF | TGCAGTGCTTACAGGGAGCCCTCCTACGAGCAGTACTTC
TRBJ2-7 | TRBV5-1 | TRBD1 | many | CASSLVRDRGFYEQYF | TGCGCCAGCAGCTTGGTCCGGGACAGGGGATTCTACGAGCAGTACTTC
TRBJ2-7 | TRBV4-3 | NA | many | CASSQDISYEQYF | TGCGCCAGCAGCCAAGATATTAGCTACGAGCAGTACTTC
TRBJ2-5 | TRBV10-3 | NA | many | CAISAQSQETQYF | TGTGCCATCAGTGCACAGAGCCAAGAGACCCAGTACTTC
TRBJ1-2 | TRBV12-3/TRBV12-4 | NA | many | CASSPLEETGYTF | TGTGCCAGCAGCCCTCTGGAGGAAACGGGCTACACCTTC
TRBJ2-7 | TRBV5-6 | NA | many | CASSLKLHYEQYF | TGTGCCAGCAGCTTGAAGCTACACTACGAGCAGTACTTC
TRBJ2-5 | TRBV20-1 | NA | many | CSALIQETQYF | TGCAGTGCGCTTATCCAAGAGACCCAGTACTTC
TRBJ2-5 | TRBV5-5 | TRBD1 | few | CASSWETTGGVETQYF | TGTGCCAGCAGCTGGGAGACGACAGGGGGAGTAGAGACCCAGTACTTC
TRBJ2-3 | TRBV12-3/TRBV12-4 | TRBD2 | many | CASSSTQREEDWDTQYF | TGTGCCAGCAGTAGCACGCAGCGGGAGGAAGACTGGGATACGCAGTATTTT
TRBJ2-7 | TRBV7-2 | TRBD2 | many | CASSLGLAGEGEQYF | TGTGCCAGCAGCTTAGGCCTAGCGGGAGAGGGCGAGCAGTACTTC
TRBJ2-7 | TRBV3-1 | NA | many | CASSQASPLYEQYF | TGTGCCAGCAGCCAAGCATCACCCCTCTACGAGCAGTACTTC
TRBJ2-6 | TRBV3-1 | TRBD2 | many | CASSRPGLAPLSGANVLTF | TGTGCCAGCAGTCGACCGGGACTAGCCCCTCTCTCTGGGGCCAACGTCCTGACTTTC
TRBJ2-7 | TRBV13 | TRBD1 | many | CASSSGGSLYEQYF | TGTGCCAGCAGCTCAGGGGGATCATTGTACGAGCAGTACTTC
TRBJ2-1 | TRBV27 | TRBD2 | many | CASGGTSGRANEQFF | TGTGCCAGCGGGGGGACTAGCGGGAGGGCAAATGAGCAGTTCTTC
TRBJ1-5 | TRBV5-1 | NA | many | CASSITGFQPQHF | TGCGCCAGCAGCATAACAGGGTTTCAGCCCCAGCATTTT
TRBJ2-5 | TRBV7-6 | TRBD2 | many | CASSLEAQPGLAEETQYF | TGTGCCAGCAGCTTAGAAGCCCAACCGGGACTAGCGGAAGAGACCCAGTACTTC
TRBJ1-1 | TRBV13 | NA | many | CASSFGDSTEAFF | TGTGCCAGCAGCTTTGGGGACTCCACTGAAGCTTTCTTT
TRBJ2-7 | TRBV12-5 | NA | few | CASAVGYEQYF | TGTGCTAGTGCCGTGGGCTACGAGCAGTACTTC
TRBJ2-5 | TRBV9 | NA | many | CASSVEGGQWRETQYF | TGTGCCAGCAGCGTAGAGGGGGGGCAGTGGAGGGAGACCCAGTACTTC
TRBJ2-3 | TRBV5-1 | TRBD1 | many | CASSSGTGEITQYF | TGCGCCAGCAGCTCTGGAACAGGGGAAATTACGCAGTATTTT